This T cell receptor beta chain stems from a study of TIL therapy for anti-PD-1-resistant metastatic lung cancer. Study-wide background: Half of patients were current or former smokers. By whole-exome sequencing, median non-synonymous tumor mutation burden was around 1.5 mutations per megabase.

This was the immunoSEQ v3 assay. Libraries were prepared by immunoSEQ multiplex PCR; TCRdb keeps only in-frame clonotypes and omits some of them. The sample lists tens of thousands of clones; 55% to 80% were seen once. Time point described: pre-treatment sample, taken before nivolumab and TIL therapy. Tumor tissue came from excised metastases, mostly pleural nodules or supraclavicular lymph nodes. Adults with stage 4 NSCLC were enrolled in a phase I trial. Study observations and caveats: Many TIL product clones were absent from baseline tumor, suggesting clonal contraction.

Notes on this clone: Its antigen is not known.

Germline V gives CDR1 SNHLY, CDR2 FYNNEI. Trimming stripped 5 bases from V and 2 bases from J, with 7 bases between. CDR3 length equals 12 residues. Sequenced here: tumor tissue, sampled at baseline. This sequence joins TRBV2 and TRBJ2-7; no firm D call. This clonotype was obtained from a person aged 30 to 80 with non-small cell lung cancer. As DNA, the CDR3 is TGTGCCAGCAGTCGCAAGGCCTACGAGCAGTACTTC. It specifies CASSRKAYEQYF.